Presented here are 22 T cell receptor beta chains from one specimen sequenced in a study of PD-1 blockade in classical Hodgkin lymphoma. Repertoires were generated with immunoSEQ multiplex PCR, while TCRdb's copy carries only in-frame clones and drops some. Seen here are tens of thousands of clones, roughly nine tenths observed once, and the top ten hold 9% to 12%. The time point is: cycle 4 day 1 (C4D1), after more than five weeks of nivolumab. Brentuximab vedotin exposure varied, and every patient relapsed after autologous stem cell transplantation. The sample consisted of peripheral blood mononuclear cells (PBMCs), taken before the fourth cycle of nivolumab. The receptors here all came from a human donor with classical Hodgkin lymphoma.

The chain carries TRBV30 and TRBJ1-3; D gene unclear. V was clipped by 2 bases and J by 3 bases, with 8 bases between them. CDR1 is GTSNPN, CDR2 SVGIG, per germline (reference sequence). The CDR3 has 13 amino acids. The CDR3: CAWSPTFGNTIYF. In DNA, the CDR3 is TGTGCCTGGAGTCCGACTTTTGGAAACACCATATATTTT.

V usage is TRBV11-2 and J usage is TRBJ2-6; the D is unclear. CDR3 length equals 13 residues. The ends were cut back, 5 bases at V and 2 bases at J, with 4 bases in the middle. From germline, CDR1 is SGHAT and CDR2 FQNNGV. The CDR3 loop is CASSPPGANVLTF. DNA of the CDR3: TGTGCCAGCAGCCCCCCTGGGGCCAACGTCCTGACTTTC.

The chain has TRBV18 and TRBJ2-7; 9 bases map to TRBD1. CDR1 and CDR2 from the germline V gene are KGHSH and LQKENI. Unmatched junction bases numbered 3, after V lost 3 bases and J lost 3 bases. The CDR3 is 14 amino acids. CDR3 amino acids: CASSPGTGSYEQYF. The CDR3 region has the DNA TGTGCCAGCTCACCCGGGACAGGGAGCTACGAGCAGTACTTC.

This chain connects TRBV27 to TRBJ2-7; 9 nucleotides align to TRBD1. Trimming took 10 bases from V and 1 from J; bases not matched to a gene: 5. The CDR3 is 13 amino acids. The germline V gene encodes CDR1 MNHEY and CDR2 SMNVEV (reference sequence). CDR3: CATGGQGSYEQYF. The CDR3 nucleotides are TGTGCCACCGGGGGACAGGGATCCTACGAGCAGTACTTC.

The chain carries TRBV10-3 and TRBJ2-1; a possible D gene is TRBD2 (6 bases). Between the trimmed V and J ends, which lost 8 bases and 10 bases, there was a span of 15 bases. The CDR3 spans 12 residues. Germline V lookup: CDR1 ENHRY, CDR2 SYGVKD. The CDR3 loop is CAIEGPAGEQFF. The CDR3 DNA reads TGTGCCATCGAGGGCCCGGCGGGAGAGCAGTTCTTC.

This clone was seen once. This chain connects TRBV5-1 to TRBJ2-2; D is possibly TRBD1 (5 bases). This CDR3 is 15 amino acids long. Trimming pared 4 bases from V and 2 bases from J, leaving 12 bases between. CDR1 and CDR2 from the germline V gene are SGHRS and YFSETQ. The CDR3 loop is CASSLGADNTGELFF. In DNA form, the CDR3 reads TGCGCCAGCAGCCTTGGGGCGGATAACACCGGGGAGCTGTTTTTT.

This chain connects TRBV18 to TRBJ1-4, with a tentative D call TRBD1 (5 bases). Trimming took off 5 bases at V and 5 bases at J, with 9 bases between the two ends. There are 13 residues in the CDR3. Germline V gene lookup returns CDR1 KGHSH and CDR2 LQKENI. DNA for the CDR3: TGTGCCAGCTCAGCCAGGGCGAATGAAAAACTGTTTTTT. Translating gives CASSARANEKLFF.

The chain employs TRBV15 and TRBJ1-1; D is possibly TRBD1 (6 bases). Germline assignment: CDR1 LNHNV and CDR2 YYDKDF (reference sequence). Trimming left V 1 base short and J 1 base short, with 13 bases between. This CDR3 spans 16 amino acids. The CDR3 DNA is TGTGCCACCAGCAGAGGAGGGGGAAGGGGGAACACTGAAGCTTTCTTT. It codes for CATSRGGGRGNTEAFF.

Of note for this clone: The junction differs from germline at one of its ends, possibly a read error. CDR3 DNA: TGTGCCAGCAGCCAGCGGGCTAACAATGGCTACACCTTC. Protein: CASSQRANNGYTF. The V call is TRBV14, the J call TRBJ1-2; no definite D call. The CDR3 is made up of 13 amino acids. Germline loops: CDR1 SGHDN, CDR2 FVKESK.

The V call is TRBV5-4, the J call TRBJ2-7; D unclear. The CDR3 contains 14 residues. Looked up from germline, CDR1 is SGHNT and CDR2 is YYREEE (reference sequence). Trimming stripped 0 bases from V and 4 bases from J, with 11 bases between. The CDR3 spells CASSLGRPQYEQYF. CDR3 DNA sequence: TGTGCCAGCAGCTTGGGCCGTCCTCAATACGAGCAGTACTTC.

This clone has only a few counts. The chain couples TRBV6-5 to TRBJ1-1, with TRBD1 as a possible D gene (5 bases). V was clipped by 6 bases and J by 8 bases, with 16 bases between them. This CDR3 comprises 13 residues. Germline CDR1 reads MNHEY; CDR2 reads SVGAGI. CDR3 nucleotide sequence: TGTGCCAGCAGACCCCACGGGGCCCGCGAAGCTTTCTTT. It encodes CASRPHGAREAFF.

The rearrangement links TRBV4-2 to TRBJ2-5; 9 bases map to TRBD2. Trimming cost V 0 bases and J 2 bases; bases outside gene matches: 7. Germline loops: CDR1 LGHNA, CDR2 YNFKEQ. There are 17 residues in the CDR3. This CDR3 is CASSQDPAGGVQETQYF. The DNA for the CDR3 is TGTGCCAGCAGCCAAGACCCTGCGGGGGGGGTTCAAGAGACCCAGTACTTC.

The chain combines TRBV7-9 with TRBJ1-1; the match to TRBD1 covers 8 bases. J lost 7 bases, V lost 3 bases, and 1 base had no gene match. This CDR3 has 12 amino acids. Germline V gene sequence: CDR1 SEHNR, CDR2 FQNEAQ (reference sequence). The CDR3 sequence: CASSLDRDEAFF. The CDR3 DNA reads TGTGCCAGCAGCTTGGACAGGGATGAAGCTTTCTTT.

The V gene is TRBV5-1, the J gene TRBJ2-3; TRBD2 agrees at 8 bases. The CDR3 loop spans 16 amino acids. CDR1 and CDR2 (germline): SGHRS, YFSETQ. J gave up 3 bases and V 0 bases, and 6 bases lay outside the gene matches. CDR3 protein: CASSLAPGGPTDTQYF. The CDR3, as DNA: TGCGCCAGCAGCTTGGCCCCGGGGGGGCCGACAGATACGCAGTATTTT.

This chain uses TRBV7-9 with TRBJ2-3; D not certain. The CDR3 totals 12 residues. CDR1 and CDR2 from the germline V gene are SEHNR and FQNEAQ (reference sequence). The germline V and J ends were trimmed by 4 bases and 6 bases, with 8 bases remaining between them. The CDR3 DNA reads TGTGCCAGCAGCTCCCCATGGGATACGCAGTATTTT. It yields the protein CASSSPWDTQYF.

The chain uses TRBV28 and TRBJ2-5, with unresolved D. In germline, CDR1 is MDHEN, CDR2 SYDVKM. Trimming removed 6 bases at V and 5 bases at J, with 16 bases between. The CDR3 is 14 amino acids. The CDR3: CASSLDEIDETQYF. Here the CDR3 DNA reads TGTGCCAGCAGCTTGGACGAAATCGACGAGACCCAGTACTTC. Full variable domain (remainder filled in from reference TRBV28 and TRBJ2-5): DVKVTQSSRYLVKRTGEKVFLECVQDMDHENMFWYRQDPGLGLRLIYFSYDVKMKEKGDIPEGYSVSREKKERFSLILESASTNQTSMYLCASSLDEIDETQYFGPGTRLLVL.

V and J are TRBV6-6 and TRBJ2-2; D may be TRBD2 (5 bases). This CDR3 has 14 residues. With 6 bases removed from V and 3 bases from J, the gap between germline ends came to 11 bases. CDR1 MNHNY and CDR2 SVGAGI come from the germline V gene (reference sequence). The CDR3 DNA follows: TGTGCCAGCAGAATGGAGGCGGACACCGGGGAGCTGTTTTTT. Translation: CASRMEADTGELFF.

This chain links TRBV6-1 with TRBJ1-1; 7 nucleotides agree with TRBD1. Germline CDR1 reads MNHNS; CDR2 reads SASEGT. The CDR3 runs to 18 residues. The V gene end was trimmed by 4 bases and the J gene end by 1 base; junction bases not matched to a gene: 15. CDR3 sequence: CASSASTGTPDPNTEAFF. The DNA of the CDR3 is TGTGCCAGCAGTGCCTCGACAGGGACTCCGGACCCGAACACTGAAGCTTTCTTT.

CDR3 in amino acids: CASSIPWRGEGDTQYF. DNA of the CDR3: TGTGCCAGTAGTATACCTTGGCGGGGGGAAGGAGATACGCAGTATTTT. The chain is built from TRBV19 and TRBJ2-3; 8 bases are a match to TRBD2. The CDR3 consists of 16 residues. The germline CDR1 and CDR2 sequences are LNHDA and SQIVND (reference sequence). J was trimmed by 5 bases and V by 2 bases; bases with no gene match: 9.

The genes are TRBV5-4 and TRBJ1-1; D is undetermined. The V gene's germline CDR1 is SGHNT and CDR2 YYREEE (reference sequence). Trimming took off 2 bases at V and 1 base at J, with 6 bases between the two ends. The CDR3 has 13 residues. Here the CDR3 DNA reads TGTGCCAGCAGCTTTGATGGGAACACTGAAGCTTTCTTT. Translation: CASSFDGNTEAFF.

The V and J genes are TRBV5-4 and TRBJ2-7; D not resolved. Looked up from germline, CDR1 is SGHNT and CDR2 is YYREEE (reference sequence). The CDR3 loop spans 13 amino acids. Trimming took off 0 bases at V and 5 bases at J, with 9 bases between the two ends. CDR3 loop: CASSLGLRNEQYF. The CDR3, as DNA: TGTGCCAGCAGCTTGGGACTGCGGAACGAGCAGTACTTC.

This chain joins TRBV18 and TRBJ2-1; D perhaps matches TRBD2 (6 bases). V was clipped by 4 bases and J by 12 bases, with 19 bases between them. The CDR3 consists of 14 residues. Germline V gene data show CDR1 as KGHSH and CDR2 as LQKENI. Here the CDR3 reads CASSRGELGRVQFF. The CDR3, as DNA: TGTGCCAGCTCACGGGGGGAGCTGGGGAGAGTGCAGTTCTTC.